Following are 18 T cell receptor beta chains from one sample sequenced in a study of response to subunit inactivated influenza vaccine. TCRdb analysed the RT-PCR reads with MiXCR anew, one entry per CDR3 protein. The sample carries about 160,000 distinct CDR3 sequences, about a tenth recorded once. The sample here was non-naive T cells sorted from PBMCs, taken more than 35 days after vaccination. The receptor source for this set is a man in his forties or fifties who received an inactivated influenza vaccine.

The rearrangement uses TRBV2 and TRBJ1-2, with D unresolved. With 3 bases removed from V and 4 bases from J, the gap between germline ends came to 6 bases. Germline V lookup: CDR1 SNHLY, CDR2 FYNNEI. The CDR3 is 12 amino acids. CDR3 sequence: CASSEAGYGYTF. The CDR3 nucleotides are TGTGCCAGCAGTGAGGCAGGCTATGGCTACACCTTC.

This clonotype came up once. The chain is built from TRBV6-5 and TRBJ1-2, with 8 nucleotides matching TRBD1. There are 15 residues in the CDR3. V was pared by 0 bases and J by 3 bases, with 3 bases of the junction left unmatched. From germline, CDR1 is MNHEY and CDR2 SVGAGI. This CDR3 is CASSYSMTGDYGYTF. CDR3 sequence (DNA): TGTGCCAGCAGTTACTCGATGACAGGGGACTATGGCTACACCTTC.

This clonotype was seen a handful of times. The chain uses TRBV27 and TRBJ2-7; perhaps TRBD1 as D (6 bases). Germline values: CDR1 MNHEY, CDR2 SMNVEV (reference sequence). Between the trimmed V and J ends, which lost 2 bases and 5 bases, there was a span of 13 bases. This CDR3 comprises 14 residues. This CDR3 reads CASSLSQGFHEQYF. The CDR3 coding sequence is TGTGCCAGCAGTTTAAGTCAGGGGTTCCACGAGCAGTACTTC.

This clonotype was observed a handful of times. The chain is built from TRBV4-2 and TRBJ2-5; TRBD2 agrees at 7 bases. Germline V CDR1 and CDR2: LGHNA, YNFKEQ. V was clipped by 4 bases and J by 5 bases; unmatched bases: 7. CDR3 length: 14 amino acids. The CDR3 protein is CASSRESGTETQYF. CDR3 bases: TGTGCCAGCAGCCGGGAGAGCGGGACGGAGACCCAGTACTTC.

In this sample, this clonotype turned up many times. The chain combines TRBV5-1 with TRBJ2-1; D call uncertain. V was trimmed by 0 bases and J by 2 bases, leaving 6 bases between them. The CDR3 loop spans 14 amino acids. The germline V gene has CDR1 SGHRS and CDR2 YFSETQ. The chain's CDR3 is CASSLVIAYNEQFF. DNA of the CDR3: TGCGCCAGCAGCTTGGTGATAGCCTACAATGAGCAGTTCTTC. The variable domain in full, completed from reference TRBV5-1 and TRBJ2-1, reads KAGVTQTPRYLIKTRGQQVTLSCSPISGHRSVSWYQQTPGQGLQFLFEYFSETQRNKGNFPGRFSGRQFSNSRSEMNVSTLELGDSALYLCASSLVIAYNEQFFGPGTRLTVL.

This clonotype was detected ten times or more. V usage is TRBV28 and J usage is TRBJ1-2, with a possible D match to TRBD1 (5 bases). Per germline, CDR1 MDHEN and CDR2 SYDVKM. CDR3 size: 13 residues. Trimming stripped 4 bases from V and 8 bases from J, with 14 bases between. The CDR3 is CASSSSGAGGYTF. CDR3 DNA: TGTGCCAGCAGTTCCTCTGGGGCTGGGGGCTACACCTTC.

V and J are TRBV7-3 and TRBJ2-2; weak D call: TRBD2 (5 bases). Germline V gene data show CDR1 as SGHTA and CDR2 as FQGTGA. The ends were cut back, 2 bases at V and 3 bases at J, with 7 bases in the middle. The CDR3 consists of 14 residues. CDR3 nucleotides: TGTGCCAGCAGCTTAGAGGGTTACACCGGGGAGCTGTTTTTT. This sequence encodes CASSLEGYTGELFF.

This clonotype was detected ten times or more. This chain's CDR3 is CAIARASGYGYTF. The CDR3 coding sequence is TGTGCCATTGCCCGGGCGAGTGGCTATGGCTACACCTTC. The rearrangement uses TRBV10-3 and TRBJ1-2; D unresolved. Germline CDR1 ENHRY, CDR2 SYGVKD. This CDR3 region has 13 residues. V was cut by 9 bases and J by 4 bases, with 15 bases left in between.

The chain joins TRBV6-5 to TRBJ1-2, with a tentative D call TRBD1 (5 bases). V was trimmed by 4 bases and J by 7 bases, leaving 16 bases between them. The CDR3 has 14 residues. CDR1 is MNHEY, CDR2 SVGAGI, per germline. The CDR3 DNA reads TGTGCCAGCAGTTTCTCCACTCCTAGGGGTGGCTACACCTTC. It encodes CASSFSTPRGGYTF.

This clonotype came up many times. The gene calls are TRBV6-5 and TRBJ2-6; either TRBD1 or TRBD2 may supply D (6 bases each). From germline, CDR1 is MNHEY and CDR2 SVGAGI. V gave up 0 bases and J gave up 2 bases, with 11 bases separating them. The CDR3 is 17 residues long. The CDR3: CASSYSNGGAGANVLTF. CDR3 in DNA: TGTGCCAGCAGTTACTCGAACGGGGGCGCTGGGGCCAACGTCCTGACTTTC.

This clonotype occurred many times. The chain is built from TRBV19 and TRBJ2-7; TRBD1 is a possible D gene (5 bases). The CDR3 extends over 13 amino acids. V lost 2 bases to trimming and J lost 3 bases, with 8 bases between them. CDR1 is LNHDA and CDR2 is SQIVND in the germline V gene (reference sequence). CDR3 bases: TGTGCCAGTAGTATATCACAGGTCTACGAGCAGTACTTC. Translating it yields CASSISQVYEQYF.

The CDR3 DNA follows: TGCAGTGCTAGAGATTTATCTAGCGGGACGTCCGTCGGGGAGCTGTTTTTT. As protein: CSARDLSSGTSVGELFF. The J gene is TRBJ2-2, the V gene TRBV20-1; the match to TRBD2 covers 9 bases. The V segment lost 0 bases and the J segment 7 bases; nucleotides outside the gene matches: 12. There are 17 residues in the CDR3. Per germline, CDR1 DFQATT and CDR2 SNEGSKA (reference sequence).

V gene TRBV19 combines with J gene TRBJ2-5, with 9 bases fitting TRBD1. V dropped 4 bases and J dropped 7; count of bases not matched to a gene: 7. CDR1 is LNHDA, CDR2 SQIVND, per germline (reference sequence). The CDR3 loop spans 14 amino acids. CDR3 coding DNA: TGTGCCAGTAGTACGGGACAGGGAATTGGGACCCAGTACTTC. Encoded protein: CASSTGQGIGTQYF.

This clonotype came up a few times. The rearrangement joins TRBV27 to TRBJ2-1; D not resolved. CDR3 length: 12 amino acids. Germline V gene lookup returns CDR1 MNHEY and CDR2 SMNVEV (reference sequence). Trimming took 0 bases from V and 9 from J, leaving 6 bases between them. The CDR3 DNA sequence: TGTGCCAGCAGTTTATCCCCCCCTGAGCAGTTCTTC. Protein: CASSLSPPEQFF.

V and J are TRBV20-1 and TRBJ1-5, with 7 bases lining up with TRBD1. From germline, CDR1 is DFQATT and CDR2 SNEGSKA (reference sequence). With V trimmed by 6 bases and J by 4 bases, 9 bases remained unmatched. The CDR3 extends over 14 amino acids. The CDR3 is CSARIQQGNQPQHF. As DNA, the CDR3 is TGCAGTGCAAGGATCCAACAGGGGAATCAGCCCCAGCATTTT.

This clonotype was counted once. The final CDR3 position lacks the conserved phenylalanine or tryptophan, pointing to a likely read error. The chain links TRBV5-1 to TRBJ2-3, with D possibly TRBD1 on 5 matching bases. Germline V lookup: CDR1 SGHRS, CDR2 YFSETQ. The CDR3 covers 15 residues. V lost 1 base and J lost 0, with 9 bases in between. This chain's CDR3 is CASSLQGPSTDTQYL. CDR3 nucleotides: TGCGCCAGCAGCTTGCAGGGTCCTAGCACAGATACGCAGTATTTA.

This clonotype was seen repeatedly, ten times or more. DNA for the CDR3: TGTGCCAGCAGTTTACGGGGGGGCGAGCAGTACTTC. This sequence encodes CASSLRGGEQYF. This sequence joins TRBV12-3 or TRBV12-4 and TRBJ2-7; 8 bases line up with TRBD2. CDR3 length: 12 residues. With V trimmed by 2 bases and J by 6 bases, 0 bases remained unmatched.

About this clonotype itself: This could be a read error, since a much larger clone is one nucleotide away. The genes are TRBV20-1 and TRBJ2-7; 7 positions match TRBD1. The CDR3 spans 12 residues. Germline V gene lookup returns CDR1 DFQATT and CDR2 SNEGSKA (reference sequence). CDR3 in DNA: TGCGGTGCTCCCGGGACAGTCAGCGAGCAGTACTTC. This translates into CGAPGTVSEQYF.